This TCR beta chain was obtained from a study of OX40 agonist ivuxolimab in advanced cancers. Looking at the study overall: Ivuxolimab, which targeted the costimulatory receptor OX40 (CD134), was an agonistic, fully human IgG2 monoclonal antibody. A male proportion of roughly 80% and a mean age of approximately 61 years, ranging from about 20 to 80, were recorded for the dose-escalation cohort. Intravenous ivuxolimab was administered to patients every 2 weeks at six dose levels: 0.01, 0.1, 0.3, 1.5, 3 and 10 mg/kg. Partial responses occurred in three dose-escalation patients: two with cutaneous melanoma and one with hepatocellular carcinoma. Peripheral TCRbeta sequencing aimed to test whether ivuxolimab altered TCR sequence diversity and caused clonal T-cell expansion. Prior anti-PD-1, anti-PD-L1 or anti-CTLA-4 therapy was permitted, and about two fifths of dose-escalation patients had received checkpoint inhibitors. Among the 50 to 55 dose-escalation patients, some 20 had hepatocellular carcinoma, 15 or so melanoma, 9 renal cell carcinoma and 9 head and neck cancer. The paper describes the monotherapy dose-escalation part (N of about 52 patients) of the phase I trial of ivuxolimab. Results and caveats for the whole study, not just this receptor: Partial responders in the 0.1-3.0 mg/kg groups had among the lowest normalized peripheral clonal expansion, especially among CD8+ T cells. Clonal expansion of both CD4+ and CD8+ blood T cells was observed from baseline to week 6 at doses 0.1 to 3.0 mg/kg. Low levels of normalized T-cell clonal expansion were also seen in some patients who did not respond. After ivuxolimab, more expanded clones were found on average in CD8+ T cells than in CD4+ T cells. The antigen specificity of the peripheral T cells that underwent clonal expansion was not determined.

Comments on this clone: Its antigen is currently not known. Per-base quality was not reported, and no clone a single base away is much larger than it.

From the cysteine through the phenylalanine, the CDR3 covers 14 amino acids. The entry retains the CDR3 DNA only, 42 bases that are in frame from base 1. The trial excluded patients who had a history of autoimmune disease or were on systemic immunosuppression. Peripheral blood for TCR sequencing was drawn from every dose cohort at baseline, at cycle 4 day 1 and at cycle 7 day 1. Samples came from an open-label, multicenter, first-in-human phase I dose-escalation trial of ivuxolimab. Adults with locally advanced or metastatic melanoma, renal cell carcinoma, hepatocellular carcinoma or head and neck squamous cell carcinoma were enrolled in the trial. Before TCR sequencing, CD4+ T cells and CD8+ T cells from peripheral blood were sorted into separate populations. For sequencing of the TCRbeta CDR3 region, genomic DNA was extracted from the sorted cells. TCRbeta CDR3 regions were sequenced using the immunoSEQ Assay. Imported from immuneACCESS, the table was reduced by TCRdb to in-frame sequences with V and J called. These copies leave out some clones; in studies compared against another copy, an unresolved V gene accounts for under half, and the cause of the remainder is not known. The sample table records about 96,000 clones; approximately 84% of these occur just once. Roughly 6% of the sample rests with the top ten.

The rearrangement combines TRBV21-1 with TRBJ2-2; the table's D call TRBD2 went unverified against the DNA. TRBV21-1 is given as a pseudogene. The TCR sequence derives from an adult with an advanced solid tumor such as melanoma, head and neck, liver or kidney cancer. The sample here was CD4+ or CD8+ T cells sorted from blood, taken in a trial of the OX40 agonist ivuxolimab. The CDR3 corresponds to CASTKGGEIGELFF. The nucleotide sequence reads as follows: TGTGCCAGCACCAAGGGAGGGGAGATCGGGGAGCTGTTTTTT.